This record covers a single T cell receptor (beta chain). These data belong to a study of blood T cell repertoires in COVID-19. This CDR3 has 13 amino acids. Deletions cut 3 bases from V and 4 bases from J, with 9 bases between. CDR1 and CDR2 (germline): SGHDN, FVKESK. Sequencing used immunoSEQ multiplex PCR; TCRdb keeps in-frame clones, though not all of them. The sample lists just under 350,000 clones; around nine tenths were seen once. The chain combines TRBV14 with TRBJ1-2; D is undetermined. This sequence was found in a woman aged 70-85 years with COVID-19, enrolled during active disease. The sequenced material came from peripheral blood. The CDR3 here is CASSHSVIYGYTF. The CDR3, as DNA: TGTGCCAGCAGCCATTCTGTAATCTATGGCTACACCTTC.